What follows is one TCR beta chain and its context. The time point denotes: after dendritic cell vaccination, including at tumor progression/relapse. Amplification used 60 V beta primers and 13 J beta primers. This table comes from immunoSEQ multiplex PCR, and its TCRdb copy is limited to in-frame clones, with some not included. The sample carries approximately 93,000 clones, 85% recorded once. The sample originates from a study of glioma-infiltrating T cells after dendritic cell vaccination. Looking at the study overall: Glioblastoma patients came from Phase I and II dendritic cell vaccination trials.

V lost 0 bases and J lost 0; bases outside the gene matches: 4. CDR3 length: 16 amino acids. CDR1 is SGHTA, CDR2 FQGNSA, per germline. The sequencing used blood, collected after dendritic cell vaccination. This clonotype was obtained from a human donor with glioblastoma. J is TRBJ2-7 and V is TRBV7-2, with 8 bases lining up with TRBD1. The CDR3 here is CASSLAGQGASYEQYF. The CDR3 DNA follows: TGTGCCAGCAGCTTAGCGGGGCAGGGGGCCTCCTACGAGCAGTACTTC.